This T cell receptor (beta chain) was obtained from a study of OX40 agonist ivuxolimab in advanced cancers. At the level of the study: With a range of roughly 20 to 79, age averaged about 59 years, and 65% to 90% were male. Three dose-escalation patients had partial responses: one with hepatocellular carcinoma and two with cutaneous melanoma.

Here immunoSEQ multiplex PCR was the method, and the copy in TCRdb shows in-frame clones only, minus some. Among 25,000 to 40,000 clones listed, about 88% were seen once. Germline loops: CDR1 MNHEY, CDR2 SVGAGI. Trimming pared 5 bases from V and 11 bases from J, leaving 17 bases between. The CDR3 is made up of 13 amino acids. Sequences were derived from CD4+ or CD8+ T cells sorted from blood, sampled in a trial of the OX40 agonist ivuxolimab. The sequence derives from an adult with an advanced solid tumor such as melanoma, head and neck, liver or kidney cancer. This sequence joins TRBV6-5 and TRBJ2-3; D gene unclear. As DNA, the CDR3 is TGTGCCAGCAGTGCCCTACCCCACTCGGTGCAGTATTTT. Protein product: CASSALPHSVQYF.